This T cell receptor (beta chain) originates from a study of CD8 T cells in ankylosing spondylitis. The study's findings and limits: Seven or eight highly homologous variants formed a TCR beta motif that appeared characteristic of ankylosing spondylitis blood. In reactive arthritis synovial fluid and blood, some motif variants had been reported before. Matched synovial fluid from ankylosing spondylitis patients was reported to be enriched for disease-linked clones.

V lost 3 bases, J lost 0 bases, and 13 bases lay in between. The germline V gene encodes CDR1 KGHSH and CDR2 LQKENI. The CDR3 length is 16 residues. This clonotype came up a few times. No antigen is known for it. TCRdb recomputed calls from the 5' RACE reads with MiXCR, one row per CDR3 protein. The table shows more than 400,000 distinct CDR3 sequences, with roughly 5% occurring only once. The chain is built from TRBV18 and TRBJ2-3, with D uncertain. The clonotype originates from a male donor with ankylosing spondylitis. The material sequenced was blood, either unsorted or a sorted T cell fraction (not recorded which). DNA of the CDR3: TGTGCCAGCTCACCCGGACCCCCACGAAGCACAGATACGCAGTATTTT. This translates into CASSPGPPRSTDTQYF.